A selection of T cell receptor beta chains follows, all from one sample in a study of blood T cell repertoires in COVID-19. Libraries were prepared by immunoSEQ multiplex PCR; TCRdb keeps only in-frame clonotypes and omits some of them. Seen here are about 330,000 clones, approximately 88% observed once, and the top ten hold under 6%. Sequencing used PBMCs or T cells enriched from blood (not recorded which). Receptors were obtained from a man younger than 40 who had recovered from COVID-19. The CDR3 runs from the conserved cysteine through the conserved F or W. The D gene is left open where the match is weak.

V gene: TRBV28
J gene: TRBJ2-7
D gene: .
CDR3 DNA: TGTGCCAGCAGTTTCGTTGGAGGCTCCTACGAGCAGTACTTC
CDR3 protein: CASSFVGGSYEQYF

V gene: TRBV3-1/TRBV3-2
J gene: TRBJ2-3
D gene: TRBD2
CDR3 DNA: TGTGCCAGCAGCCCTAGCGGGGGTGGAGATACGCAGTATTTT
CDR3 protein: CASSPSGGGDTQYF

V gene: TRBV7-9
J gene: TRBJ1-6
D gene: .
CDR3 DNA: TGTGCCAGCAGCTTAGCAGGGAGTAATTCACCCCTCCACTTT
CDR3 protein: CASSLAGSNSPLHF

V gene: TRBV10-3
J gene: TRBJ1-4
D gene: TRBD1
CDR3 DNA: TGTGCCATCAGTGGGACAGGGTCTAATGAAAAACTGTTTTTT
CDR3 protein: CAISGTGSNEKLFF

V gene: TRBV7-9
J gene: TRBJ2-2
D gene: .
CDR3 DNA: TGTGCCAGCAGCTTCGGCAGGGCCACCGGGGAGCTGTTTTTT
CDR3 protein: CASSFGRATGELFF

V gene: TRBV11-3
J gene: TRBJ1-6
D gene: TRBD1
CDR3 DNA: TGTGCCAGCAGCTCCTATGGGATGACCGACAGGGAAAATTCACCCCTCCACTTT
CDR3 protein: CASSSYGMTDRENSPLHF

V gene: TRBV4-2
J gene: TRBJ2-1
D gene: TRBD2
CDR3 DNA: TGTGCCAGCAGCCAACGCACCCTAGCGGGGGGGATAAATGAGCAGTTCTTC
CDR3 protein: CASSQRTLAGGINEQFF

V gene: TRBV3-1/TRBV3-2
J gene: TRBJ2-4
D gene: TRBD2
CDR3 DNA: TGTGCCAGCAGCCAAGTTTCGAGCGGGGGAAACATTCAGTACTTC
CDR3 protein: CASSQVSSGGNIQYF

V gene: TRBV11-2
J gene: TRBJ2-1
D gene: .
CDR3 DNA: TGTGCCAGCAGCCGGGTGGGCGGGGGCCGCTACAATGAGCAGTTCTTC
CDR3 protein: CASSRVGGGRYNEQFF

V gene: TRBV5-4
J gene: TRBJ1-2
D gene: TRBD1
CDR3 DNA: TGTGCCAGCAGCTGGGACAGGGGATGGAACTATGGCTACACCTTC
CDR3 protein: CASSWDRGWNYGYTF

V gene: TRBV19
J gene: TRBJ1-5
D gene: TRBD1
CDR3 DNA: TGTGCCCGAACCGGGACAGGGAAAACCTCAGATAAACAGCCCCAGCATTTT
CDR3 protein: CARTGTGKTSDKQPQHF

V gene: TRBV6-5
J gene: TRBJ2-1
D gene: .
CDR3 DNA: TGTGGAACTACAGGGCCCTACAATGAGCAGTTCTTC
CDR3 protein: CGTTGPYNEQFF

V gene: TRBV7-7
J gene: TRBJ1-3
D gene: TRBD1
CDR3 DNA: TGTGCCAGCAGCCACGGGACAGGGCCTGGAAACACCATATATTTT
CDR3 protein: CASSHGTGPGNTIYF